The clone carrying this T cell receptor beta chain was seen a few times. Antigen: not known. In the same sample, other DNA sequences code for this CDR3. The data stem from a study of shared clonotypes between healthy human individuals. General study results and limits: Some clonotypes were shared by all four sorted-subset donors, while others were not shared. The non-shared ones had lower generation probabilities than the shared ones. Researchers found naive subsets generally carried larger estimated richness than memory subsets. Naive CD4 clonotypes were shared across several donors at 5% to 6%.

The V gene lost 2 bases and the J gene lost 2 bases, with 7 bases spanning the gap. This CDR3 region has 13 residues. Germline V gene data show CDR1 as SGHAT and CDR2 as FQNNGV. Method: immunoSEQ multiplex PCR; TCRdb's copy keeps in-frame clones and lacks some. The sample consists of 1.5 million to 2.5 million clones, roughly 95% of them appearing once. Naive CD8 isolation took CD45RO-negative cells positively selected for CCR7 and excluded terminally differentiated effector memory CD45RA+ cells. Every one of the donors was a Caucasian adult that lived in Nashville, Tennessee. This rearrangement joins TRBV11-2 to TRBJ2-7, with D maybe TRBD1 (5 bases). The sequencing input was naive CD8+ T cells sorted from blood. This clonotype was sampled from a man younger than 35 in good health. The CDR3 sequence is CASSLRGPYEQYF. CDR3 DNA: TGTGCCAGCAGCTTAAGGGGCCCCTACGAGCAGTACTTC.